Below are 8 T cell receptor beta chains sequenced from a single sample in a study of T cells in Graves' hyperthyroidism and ophthalmopathy. RNA transcripts were the template for amplifying TCR beta CDR3 regions. A first-round RT-PCR of the TCR CDR3 used the HTBI primer set. Each CDR3 protein is one row after TCRdb ran MiXCR on the multiplex PCR reads. The data show around 760,000 distinct CDR3 sequences, with 35% seen just once and less than 35% held by the top ten. Source material: blood. These receptors all come from a woman in her thirties or forties with Graves' hyperthyroidism.

The rearrangement links TRBV6-1 to TRBJ1-2; 12 bases fit TRBD1. Germline CDR1 and CDR2: MNHNS and SASEGT. The CDR3 has 16 residues. The ends lost 6 bases at V and 8 bases at J; junction bases unmatched: 13. The CDR3 is CASRSTGTGGPWGYTF. CDR3 bases: TGTGCCAGCAGATCGACCGGGACAGGGGGCCCGTGGGGCTACACCTTC.

V and J are TRBV6-5 and TRBJ1-1; 8 nucleotides line up with TRBD1. From germline, CDR1 is MNHEY and CDR2 SVGAGI. The V gene end was trimmed by 6 bases and the J gene end by 1 base; junction bases not matched to a gene: 4. There are 14 residues in the CDR3. The CDR3 DNA is TGTGCCAGCAGATTTGACAGGGGGAACACTGAAGCTTTCTTT. It yields the protein CASRFDRGNTEAFF.

This chain joins TRBV30 and TRBJ1-2, with D possibly matching TRBD1 (5 bases). This CDR3 comprises 13 residues. Deletions cut 0 bases from V and 4 bases from J, with 9 bases between. CDR1 and CDR2 (germline): GTSNPN, SVGIG (reference sequence). CDR3 loop: CAWSVGRAYGYTF. CDR3 DNA sequence: TGTGCCTGGAGTGTGGGCAGGGCCTATGGCTACACCTTC.

As concerns this clonotype: A read error is possible here, since a much larger clone lies one base away. The chain has TRBV7-2 and TRBJ1-2; D is unresolved. This CDR3 spans 12 amino acids. Germline values: CDR1 SGHTA, CDR2 FQGNSA. V lost 6 bases, J lost 7 bases, and 12 bases lay in between. DNA for the CDR3: TGTGCCAGCAGTGCCCCGACTGTTGGCTACACCTTC. Amino acid sequence: CASSAPTVGYTF.

This clonotype was recorded many times. The chain has TRBV15 and TRBJ2-5, with TRBD2 as a possible D gene (6 bases). The germline gives CDR1 LNHNV, CDR2 YYDKDF (reference sequence). Trimming took 0 bases from V and 1 from J, leaving 12 bases between them. The CDR3 length is 16 residues. The CDR3 nucleotides are TGTGCCACCAGCAGAGATCTGGGGGAGGCCCAAGAGACCCAGTACTTC. Its translation: CATSRDLGEAQETQYF. The variable domain in full, completed from reference TRBV15 and TRBJ2-5, reads DAMVIQNPRYQVTQFGKPVTLSCSQTLNHNVMYWYQQKSSQAPKLLFHYYDKDFNNEADTPDNFQSRRPNTSFCFLDIRSPGLGDTAMYLCATSRDLGEAQETQYFGPGTRLLVL.

V and J are TRBV10-3 and TRBJ2-2, with D uncertain. CDR1 is ENHRY, CDR2 SYGVKD, per germline. With 2 bases removed from V and 4 bases from J, the gap between germline ends came to 14 bases. The CDR3 has 16 residues. The CDR3 DNA reads as TGTGCCATCAGTGAGCCCCCCTCCCTTAGCACCGGGGAGCTGTTTTTT. This codes for CAISEPPSLSTGELFF.

This clonotype has just a few counts. Germline and junction disagree at one end, which may indicate a read error. J is TRBJ1-5 and V is TRBV7-2; the match to TRBD1 covers 12 bases. The CDR3 is 16 amino acids. Germline V gene data show CDR1 as SGHTA and CDR2 as FQGNSA. The CDR3 reads CASSQGDRGRDQPQHF. CDR3 DNA: TGCGCCAGCAGCCAAGGGGACAGGGGGCGCGATCAGCCCCAGCATTTT.

The chain joins TRBV20-1 to TRBJ2-7; either TRBD1 or TRBD2 may fit D (6 bases each). The CDR3 consists of 17 residues. V lost 3 bases and J lost 3, with 24 bases in between. From germline, CDR1 is DFQATT and CDR2 SNEGSKA (reference sequence). The DNA for the CDR3 is TGCAGTGCTAGGACAGGTGTAGGGCGGGGAGCACGCTACGAGCAGTACTTC. Its translation is CSARTGVGRGARYEQYF.